This T cell receptor beta chain stems from a study of T cell responses to AZD1222 COVID-19 vaccine. Study conclusions and caveats: After two AZD1222 doses, spike-specific TCR breadth and depth rose versus day 0. Among AZD1222 vaccinees, only six were seropositive at baseline. The sample set comprised mostly white British donors with more females, and clonal diversity was possibly underestimated. Spike was spanned by vaccine-associated CD4 TCRs, which were dominant at 160-218 and 743-854.

Remarks on this clone: Its specificity is not known.

This table comes from immunoSEQ multiplex PCR, and its TCRdb copy is limited to in-frame clones, with some not included. The table records some 90,000 clones, roughly nine tenths of them present only once. Germline CDR1 reads LGHDT; CDR2 reads YNNKEL (reference sequence). The ends lost 4 bases at V and 6 bases at J; junction bases unmatched: 4. CDR3 length: 15 residues. The chain employs TRBV3-1 (or the pseudogene TRBV3-2) and TRBJ2-1, with 12 bases that match TRBD1. The source was peripheral blood, collected 28 days after the second AZD1222 dose. The receptor comes from an adult who received the AZD1222 COVID-19 vaccine. CDR3 DNA: TGTGCCAGCAGCCCCCGGGACAGGGGGCTCAATGAGCAGTTCTTC. It codes for CASSPRDRGLNEQFF.